This TCR beta chain was documented in a study of shared clonotypes between healthy human individuals. Study-level points and caveats: Around 5.3% of naive CD4 clonotypes were shared across four donors.

Using immunoSEQ multiplex PCR, the repertoire was profiled, and TCRdb retains in-frame clones only, with some absent. The sample has over a million clones, around three quarters seen once. Splitting the CD4+ cells yielded a CD45RA+ naive subset and a CD45RA-negative memory subset. As regards this clone: Its antigen is unidentified.

The CDR3 consists of 12 residues. Germline CDR1 and CDR2: SGHNT and YYREEE (reference sequence). The ends were cut back, 4 bases at V and 7 bases at J, with 9 bases in the middle. The origin of this receptor is a man younger than 35 in good health. Some clones in this sample may be carry-over from other donors' samples. What was sequenced was memory CD4+ T cells from PBMCs. As to subset: CD45RA-negative fraction. This chain links TRBV5-4 with TRBJ2-1; a possible D gene is TRBD1 (5 bases). In DNA, the CDR3 is TGTGCCAGCAGCCTCAGGGAAAATGAGCAGTTCTTC. It encodes CASSLRENEQFF.